Presented here are 29 T cell receptor beta chains from one specimen sequenced in a study of T and B cells in COVID-19 patients. TRB rearrangements were amplified by multiplex PCR with BIOMED2 TRB-A/B primers. TCRdb redid the calling of the multiplex PCR reads with MiXCR, one entry per CDR3 protein. In the table there are about 7,900 distinct CDR3 sequences, around two fifths of which are singletons. Each TRB amplification used roughly 220-550 ng of genomic DNA from blood. Sequencing was carried out using blood. Source of these receptors: a human donor who had recovered from COVID-19.

This chain links TRBV6-6 with TRBJ2-4; TRBD2 matches 7 bases. V lost 0 bases, J lost 11 bases, and 1 base stayed unmatched. The length of the CDR3 is 12 residues. Looked up from germline, CDR1 is MNHNY and CDR2 is SVGAGI (reference sequence). CDR3 coding DNA: TGTGCCAGCAGTTACTCGAGCGGGGTTCAGTACTTC. Amino acid sequence: CASSYSSGVQYF.

This chain connects TRBV6-6 to TRBJ2-6; possible D gene TRBD1, 7 bases. The germline V gene has CDR1 MNHNY and CDR2 SVGAGI (reference sequence). The CDR3 spans 15 residues. Trimming cost V 8 bases and J 2 bases, with 13 bases left between them. The CDR3, as DNA: TGTGCCAGCGACCCAGGGGGGACTGGGGCCAACGTCCTGACTTTC. It specifies CASDPGGTGANVLTF.

The chain is built from TRBV4-2 and TRBJ2-7, with 9 bases matching TRBD1. Germline loops: CDR1 LGHNA, CDR2 YNFKEQ. V lost 3 bases to trimming and J lost 0 bases; unmatched junction nucleotides: 3. The CDR3 loop spans 15 amino acids. The CDR3 loop reads CASSQGQGVSYEQYF. The CDR3 region has the DNA TGTGCCAGCAGCCAGGGACAGGGCGTCTCCTACGAGCAGTACTTC.

A few counts support this clonotype. The V call is TRBV5-4, the J call TRBJ1-2; no firm D call. Trimming shortened V by 2 bases and J by 0 bases, and 5 bases separated the two germline ends. Per germline, CDR1 SGHNT and CDR2 YYREEE (reference sequence). The CDR3 has 13 residues. CDR3 sequence: CASSFKANYGYTF. The CDR3 DNA reads as TGTGCCAGCAGCTTTAAGGCTAACTATGGCTACACCTTC.

There are a few counts of this clonotype. V usage is TRBV6-2 or TRBV6-3 and J usage is TRBJ2-6, with 9 bases matching TRBD1. V lost 6 bases to trimming and J lost 2 bases; unmatched junction nucleotides: 5. The CDR3 length is 16 residues. CDR1 MNHEY and CDR2 SVGEGT come from the germline V gene. The CDR3 nucleotides read TGTGCCAGCAGAAGGGACAGGGTTCCTGGGGCCAACGTCCTGACTTTC. Amino acids: CASRRDRVPGANVLTF.

Details on this clonotype: The junction departs from germline at one end; a sequencing error may be responsible. The chain carries TRBV7-6 and TRBJ2-1; no clear D. The germline CDR1 and CDR2 sequences are SGHVS and FNYEAQ. The CDR3 sequence is 15 residues long. The CDR3 region has the DNA TGTGCCAGCAGCATAGCTGCAGCGACCCCCAATGAGCAGTTCTTC. Translating it yields CASSIAAATPNEQFF.

This chain links TRBV18 with TRBJ2-7; D is possibly TRBD1 (5 bases). V lost 3 bases and J 7 bases, leaving 10 bases between the germline ends. CDR3 length: 12 residues. Germline V gene lookup returns CDR1 KGHSH and CDR2 LQKENI. CDR3 region: CASSPAGWEQYV. CDR3 bases: TGTGCCAGCTCACCGGCAGGGTGGGAGCAGTACGTC.

This clonotype is medium-sized. The V and J genes are TRBV19 and TRBJ2-3, with D tentatively TRBD2 (6 bases). CDR1 and CDR2 (germline): LNHDA, SQIVND (reference sequence). The length of the CDR3 is 14 residues. Between the trimmed V and J ends, which lost 5 bases and 2 bases, there was a span of 11 bases. The CDR3 nucleotides read TGTGCCAGTAGTGTCGGGGGACCCACAGATACGCAGTATTTT. This gives the protein CASSVGGPTDTQYF.

The genes are TRBV6-5 and TRBJ2-7, with a weak D call TRBD1 (5 bases). This CDR3 region has 18 residues. Germline-derived CDR1 and CDR2 are MNHEY and SVGAGI. V was clipped by 0 bases and J by 8 bases, with 26 bases between them. In nucleotides, the CDR3 is TGTGCCAGCAGTTACTCTGTCAATCCCAGGGTTTCAGGGTATCAGCAGTACGTC. Residues: CASSYSVNPRVSGYQQYV.

This clonotype has only a few counts. The chain employs TRBV18 and TRBJ2-6, with D possibly matching TRBD1 (5 bases). The germline gives CDR1 KGHSH, CDR2 LQKENI. This CDR3 has 17 amino acids. V lost 2 bases to trimming and J lost 3 bases, with 14 bases between them. The CDR3 bases are TGTGCCAGCTCACCAGTGGGAACAGGTATTGGGGCCAACGTCCTGACTTTC. It is translated as CASSPVGTGIGANVLTF.

In its sample, this clonotype was seen a few times. The chain couples TRBV6-4 to TRBJ2-1; D not certain. CDR3 size: 13 residues. V shed 3 bases and J shed 10 bases, with 13 bases lying between them. In germline, CDR1 is MRHNA, CDR2 SNTAGT. This CDR3 is CASSETAQGEQFF. As DNA, the CDR3 is TGTGCCAGCAGTGAGACTGCACAAGGGGAGCAGTTCTTC.

In this sample, this clonotype is medium-sized. The J gene is TRBJ2-1, the V gene TRBV19, with D uncertain. CDR3 size: 15 residues. The ends were cut back, 5 bases at V and 1 base at J, with 12 bases in the middle. The V gene's germline CDR1 is LNHDA and CDR2 SQIVND (reference sequence). CDR3 amino acids: CASSRGWGSYNEQFF. As DNA, the CDR3 is TGTGCCAGTAGTCGTGGGTGGGGTTCCTACAATGAGCAGTTCTTC.

The chain has TRBV19 and TRBJ2-6; no firm D call. The CDR3 spans 19 residues. CDR1 is LNHDA, CDR2 SQIVND, per germline (reference sequence). The germline V and J ends were trimmed by 4 bases and 6 bases, with 25 bases remaining between them. CDR3 DNA: TGTGCCAGTAGTAAGTTCTCGGCAGGCCTAAGCTCTAAGGCCAACGTCCTGACTTTC. Amino acids: CASSKFSAGLSSKANVLTF. Filled out from reference TRBV19 and TRBJ2-6, the complete variable domain reads DGGITQSPKYLFRKEGQNVTLSCEQNLNHDAMYWYRQDPGQGLRLIYYSQIVNDFQKGDIAEGYSVSREKKESFPLTVTSAQKNPTAFYLCASSKFSAGLSSKANVLTFGAGSRLTVL.

Points on this clonotype: Mismatch with germline at one junction end may stem from a read error. The rearrangement joins TRBV29-1 to TRBJ1-1, with D perhaps matching TRBD1 (6 bases). CDR1 is SQVTM, CDR2 ANQGSEA, per germline. There are 14 residues in the CDR3. Here the CDR3 DNA reads TGCAGCGTTGATGGGGCGCGGGGGGACACTGAAGTTTTCTTT. As protein: CSVDGARGDTEVFF.

The V and J genes are TRBV5-5 and TRBJ2-6, with D perhaps TRBD1 (5 bases). Germline loops: CDR1 SGHKS, CDR2 YYEKEE (reference sequence). The CDR3 contains 15 residues. V was clipped by 5 bases and J by 0 bases, with 9 bases between them. CDR3: CASRYQGSGANVLTF. CDR3 nucleotide sequence: TGTGCCAGCAGATACCAGGGCTCTGGGGCCAACGTCCTGACTTTC.

This sequence joins TRBV6-1 and TRBJ1-6; TRBD1 matches 7 bases. V lost 4 bases to trimming and J lost 7 bases; unmatched junction nucleotides: 7. The CDR3 has 15 amino acids. Germline-derived CDR1 and CDR2 are MNHNS and SASEGT. This CDR3 reads CASSGPTGANSPLHF. As DNA, the CDR3 is TGTGCCAGCAGTGGACCAACAGGGGCGAATTCACCCCTCCACTTT.

This sequence joins TRBV7-9 and TRBJ2-2; 10 bases fit TRBD1. Trimming at V came to 5 bases and at J to 6 bases, leaving 6 bases not matched to a gene. The CDR3 has 15 residues. The germline V gene encodes CDR1 SEHNR and CDR2 FQNEAQ (reference sequence). The CDR3 reads CASSPGQGVAGELFF. In DNA form, the CDR3 reads TGTGCCAGCAGCCCAGGACAGGGGGTTGCCGGGGAGCTGTTTTTT.

By share, this clonotype ranks as medium-sized. The gene calls are TRBV19 and TRBJ2-7; 9 nucleotides match TRBD1. The CDR3 is made up of 15 amino acids. CDR1 is LNHDA, CDR2 SQIVND, per germline (reference sequence). With 0 bases clipped from V and 2 bases from J, the junction kept 2 bases outside the gene matches. The CDR3 region is CASSIDGTGPYEQYF. CDR3 bases: TGTGCCAGTAGTATAGATGGGACAGGGCCCTACGAGCAGTACTTC.

Relative to its sample, this clonotype is medium-sized. The V gene is TRBV15, the J gene TRBJ1-6; TRBD1 matches 8 bases. Germline loops: CDR1 LNHNV, CDR2 YYDKDF (reference sequence). The CDR3 contains 15 residues. With 2 bases clipped from V and 8 bases from J, the junction kept 5 bases outside the gene matches. This chain's CDR3 is CATSRQDRVYSPLHF. In DNA, the CDR3 is TGTGCCACCAGCAGACAGGACAGGGTGTATTCACCCCTCCACTTT. The full variable domain, rest sourced from reference TRBV15 and TRBJ1-6, is DAMVIQNPRYQVTQFGKPVTLSCSQTLNHNVMYWYQQKSSQAPKLLFHYYDKDFNNEADTPDNFQSRRPNTSFCFLDIRSPGLGDTAMYLCATSRQDRVYSPLHFGNGTRLTVT.

This clonotype was recorded a few times. The V and J genes are TRBV6-1 and TRBJ2-2; D uncertain. CDR3 length equals 14 residues. Germline V CDR1 and CDR2: MNHNS, SASEGT. V gave up 6 bases and J gave up 1 base, with 9 bases separating them. The chain's CDR3 is CASRPDKNTGELFF. Here the CDR3 DNA reads TGTGCCAGCAGACCTGACAAGAACACCGGGGAGCTGTTTTTT.

Here the CDR3 reads CATSAGGTGREQYF. The CDR3 nucleotides are TGTGCCACCAGTGCCGGAGGGACAGGGCGCGAGCAGTACTTC. The chain combines TRBV24-1 with TRBJ2-7, with TRBD1 matching over 9 bases. This CDR3 region has 14 residues. V shed 5 bases and J 6 bases; nucleotides not matched to a gene: 7. CDR1 and CDR2 (germline): KGHDR, SFDVKD.

This sequence joins TRBV6-1 and TRBJ2-1, with TRBD2 matching 12 bases. From germline, CDR1 is MNHNS and CDR2 SASEGT. V lost 4 bases to trimming and J lost 13 bases; unmatched junction nucleotides: 11. The CDR3 totals 15 residues. CDR3 amino acids: CASSASGGAGETQFF. The CDR3 DNA sequence: TGTGCCAGCAGTGCTAGCGGGGGGGCCGGAGAGACCCAGTTCTTC.

V gene TRBV6-2 or TRBV6-3 combines with J gene TRBJ2-7; perhaps TRBD1 as D (6 bases). CDR1 MNHEY and CDR2 SVGEGT come from the germline V gene. V shed 6 bases and J shed 0 bases, with 18 bases lying between them. CDR3 length: 16 residues. The CDR3 nucleotides read TGTGCCAGCAGCGGGACATCTAGAAGTGCCTCCTACGAGCAGTACTTC. Translation: CASSGTSRSASYEQYF.

The sample holds a few counts of this clonotype. This chain uses TRBV18 with TRBJ2-5; 9 nucleotides agree with TRBD1. CDR1 and CDR2 (germline): KGHSH, LQKENI. The J segment lost 4 bases and the V segment lost 3 bases, leaving 3 bases of the junction unmatched. CDR3 length equals 14 residues. The CDR3 DNA reads as TGTGCCAGCTCACCGAGGGGACAGGGAGAGACCCAGTACTTC. It yields the protein CASSPRGQGETQYF.

The chain links TRBV27 to TRBJ2-2; 8 bases are a match to TRBD1. Germline trimming cut 8 bases from V and 6 bases from J; bases unmatched to any gene: 11. This CDR3 contains 15 residues. Germline CDR1 reads MNHEY; CDR2 reads SMNVEV (reference sequence). Written as DNA, the CDR3 is TGTGCCAGCTCCCGTACAGGGGGGTACCCCGGGGAGCTGTTTTTT. This gives the protein CASSRTGGYPGELFF.

The chain joins TRBV6-5 to TRBJ1-1; 9 bases fit TRBD1. Germline V gives CDR1 MNHEY, CDR2 SVGAGI. The CDR3 sequence is 14 residues long. J was trimmed by 5 bases and V by 0 bases; bases with no gene match: 1. This CDR3 reads CASSYSTGGTEAFF. The CDR3 nucleotides read TGTGCCAGCAGTTACTCGACAGGGGGAACTGAAGCTTTCTTT.

The V call is TRBV6-2 or TRBV6-3, the J call TRBJ2-7; weak D call: TRBD1 (5 bases). V gave up 7 bases and J gave up 3 bases, with 13 bases separating them. The CDR3 length is 13 residues. Germline CDR1 is MNHEY and CDR2 is SVGEGT. This CDR3 reads CASTKGPNYEQYV. DNA of the CDR3: TGTGCCAGCACGAAGGGGCCGAACTACGAGCAGTACGTC.

The J gene is TRBJ2-2, the V gene TRBV5-1, with 7 bases aligning to TRBD1. The CDR3 is 15 residues long. The germline V gene encodes CDR1 SGHRS and CDR2 YFSETQ. The V and J ends lost 4 bases and 3 bases, in that order; junction bases with no gene match: 6. This CDR3 is CASSISTGDTGELFF. The CDR3 bases are TGCGCCAGCAGCATATCCACAGGGGACACCGGGGAGCTGTTTTTT.

DNA of the CDR3: TGTGCCAGCAGTCCCCCCAGGGGTAGCACAGATACGCAGTATTTT. Amino acid sequence: CASSPPRGSTDTQYF. The genes are TRBV27 and TRBJ2-3; D might be TRBD1 (6 bases). CDR1 is MNHEY, CDR2 SMNVEV, per germline (reference sequence). Trimming pared 5 bases from V and 0 bases from J, leaving 12 bases between. The CDR3 totals 15 residues.